This TCR beta chain was observed in a study of shared clonotypes between healthy human individuals. Study findings and constraints: Sampling used blood alone; tissue repertoires probably differ.

CDR1 MRHNA and CDR2 SNTAGT come from the germline V gene. The CDR3 has 15 residues. The junction had 6 bases not matched to a gene; V was cut back by 5 bases and J by 4 bases. DNA from unsorted PBMC was sequenced on ten immunoSEQ deep assay plates. Data came from immunoSEQ multiplex PCR; TCRdb stores just in-frame clones and leaves some out. Among roughly 480,000 clones listed, around 79% were seen once. This clone has at least ten counts. The antigen is not known. The chain couples TRBV6-4 to TRBJ2-1, with 9 bases aligning to TRBD2. The receptor was derived from a woman between 40 and 50 years old in good health. Some clones in this sample may be carry-over from other donors' samples. The specimen sequenced was PBMCs. As DNA, the CDR3 is TGTGCCAGCAGTCAACTAGCGGGCGAGTACAATGAGCAGTTCTTC. It is translated as CASSQLAGEYNEQFF.